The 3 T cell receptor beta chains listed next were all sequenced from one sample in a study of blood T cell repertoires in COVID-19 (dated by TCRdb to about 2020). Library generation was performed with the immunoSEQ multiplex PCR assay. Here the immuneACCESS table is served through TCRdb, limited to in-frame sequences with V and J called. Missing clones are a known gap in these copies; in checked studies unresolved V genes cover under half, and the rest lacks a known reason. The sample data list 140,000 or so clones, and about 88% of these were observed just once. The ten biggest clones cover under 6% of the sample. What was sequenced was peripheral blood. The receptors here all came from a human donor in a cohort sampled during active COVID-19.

The CDR3: CASSHRRDRGKEQYF. Here the CDR3 DNA reads TGTGCCAGTAGTCACCGTCGGGACAGGGGGAAAGAGCAGTACTTC. The V gene is TRBV19, the J gene TRBJ2-7; 11 bases agree with TRBD1. The CDR3 runs to 15 residues. V lost 5 bases, J lost 7 bases, and 10 bases stayed unmatched. Germline assignment: CDR1 LNHDA and CDR2 SQIVND (reference sequence). Together with reference TRBV19 and TRBJ2-7, the CDR3 gives the full variable domain: DGGITQSPKYLFRKEGQNVTLSCEQNLNHDAMYWYRQDPGQGLRLIYYSQIVNDFQKGDIAEGYSVSREKKESFPLTVTSAQKNPTAFYLCASSHRRDRGKEQYFGPGTRLTVT.

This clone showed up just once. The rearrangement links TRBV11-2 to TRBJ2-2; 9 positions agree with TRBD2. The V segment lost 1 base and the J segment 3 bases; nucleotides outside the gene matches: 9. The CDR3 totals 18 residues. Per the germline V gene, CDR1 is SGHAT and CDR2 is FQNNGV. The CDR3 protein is CASSLGAQRGAYTGELFF. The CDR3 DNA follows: TGTGCCAGCAGCTTAGGTGCCCAGCGGGGGGCTTACACCGGGGAGCTGTTTTTT.

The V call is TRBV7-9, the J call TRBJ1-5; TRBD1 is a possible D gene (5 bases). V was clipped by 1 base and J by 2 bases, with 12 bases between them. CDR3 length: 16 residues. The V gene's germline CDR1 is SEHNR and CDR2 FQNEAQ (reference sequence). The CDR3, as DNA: TGTGCCAGCAGCTTAGGGCAGGGCGGAGGCAATCAGCCCCAGCATTTT. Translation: CASSLGQGGGNQPQHF.